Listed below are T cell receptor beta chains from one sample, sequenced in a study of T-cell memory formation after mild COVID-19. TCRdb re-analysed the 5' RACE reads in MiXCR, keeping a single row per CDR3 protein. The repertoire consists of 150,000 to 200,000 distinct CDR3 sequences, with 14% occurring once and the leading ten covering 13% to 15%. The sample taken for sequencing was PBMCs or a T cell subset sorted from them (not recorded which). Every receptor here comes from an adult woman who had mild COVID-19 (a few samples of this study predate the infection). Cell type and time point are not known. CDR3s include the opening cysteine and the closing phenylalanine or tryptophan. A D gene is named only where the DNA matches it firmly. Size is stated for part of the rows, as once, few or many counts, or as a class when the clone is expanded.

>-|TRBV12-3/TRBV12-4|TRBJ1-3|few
TGTGCCAGCAGCGGACGGCACGTCTCTGGAAACACCATATATTTT
CASSGRHVSGNTIYF
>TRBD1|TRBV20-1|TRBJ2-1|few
TGCAGTGCGCCAAACCCGGGACAGCGAAACAATGAGCAGTTCTTC
CSAPNPGQRNNEQFF
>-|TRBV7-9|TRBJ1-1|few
TGTGCCAGCAGCTTACCCCTCGGAGGTGGGATGAACACTGAAGCTTTCTTT
CASSLPLGGGMNTEAFF
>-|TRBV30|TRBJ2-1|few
TGTGCCTGGAGGGGTTATTATGAGCAGTTCTTC
CAWRGYYEQFF
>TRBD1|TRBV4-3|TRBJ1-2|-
TGCGCCAGCAGCCAAGATCTGAGGACAGGGGGAGGCTACACCTTC
CASSQDLRTGGGYTF
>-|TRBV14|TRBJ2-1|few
TGTGCCAGCAGCCAAGGCCATGTATACAATGAGCAGTTCTTC
CASSQGHVYNEQFF
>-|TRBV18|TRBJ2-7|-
TGTGCCAGCTCACCCCAGAAACTAGGCGAGCAGTACTTC
CASSPQKLGEQYF
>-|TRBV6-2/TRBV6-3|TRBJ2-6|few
TGTGCCAGCTACAGCCCCTCTGGGGCCAACGTCCTGACTTTC
CASYSPSGANVLTF
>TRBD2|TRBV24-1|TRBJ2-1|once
TGTGCCACCAGTGATACAGGACTAGCGGGAGGGGGTGAGCAGTTCTTC
CATSDTGLAGGGEQFF
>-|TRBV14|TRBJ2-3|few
TGTGCCAGCAGTCAGCAGACGGGGTCCCGGTTCACAGATACGCAGTATTTT
CASSQQTGSRFTDTQYF
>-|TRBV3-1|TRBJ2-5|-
TGTGCCAGCAGCCGCCGGGACGCAGAGACCCAGTACTTC
CASSRRDAETQYF
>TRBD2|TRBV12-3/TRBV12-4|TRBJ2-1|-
TGTGCCAGCAGTAAACCGGGGGGGTTAATGGTTGAGCAGTTCTTC
CASSKPGGLMVEQFF
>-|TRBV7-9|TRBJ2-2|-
TGTGCCAGCAGCTTACTCTCGGCCTCGGGGTCCGGGGAGCTGTTTTTT
CASSLLSASGSGELFF